What follows is one TCR beta chain and its context. The data were produced by immunoSEQ multiplex PCR, yet TCRdb's version contains in-frame clones alone and is incomplete. The sample lists tens of thousands of clones; 85% to 90% were seen once. The CDR3 has 16 amino acids. The ends were cut back, 0 bases at V and 0 bases at J, with 11 bases in the middle. Germline CDR1 reads SGDLS; CDR2 reads YYNGEE. The data were taken from a study of OX40 agonist ivuxolimab in advanced cancers. The source material was CD4+ or CD8+ T cells sorted from blood, sampled in a trial of the OX40 agonist ivuxolimab. The clonotype comes from an adult with an advanced solid tumor such as melanoma, head and neck, liver or kidney cancer. The chain is built from TRBV9 and TRBJ2-3; D not resolved. This CDR3 is CASSVEEVASTDTQYF. Written as DNA, the CDR3 is TGTGCCAGCAGCGTAGAAGAAGTCGCTAGCACAGATACGCAGTATTTT. The whole variable domain, filled in from reference TRBV9 and TRBJ2-3, reads DSGVTQTPKHLITATGQRVTLRCSPRSGDLSVYWYQQSLDQGLQFLIQYYNGEERAKGNILERFSAQQFPDLHSELNLSSLELGDSALYFCASSVEEVASTDTQYFGPGTRLTVL.